This is a list of T cell receptor beta chains from one sample in a study. One entry per CDR3 protein results from TCRdb running MiXCR on the RT-PCR reads. The repertoire holds about 700,000 distinct CDR3 sequences, with 13% to 15% as singletons. Sequencing was done on a sample of memory CD4+ T cells from blood. These receptors were collected from a female donor in good health, serving as a healthy control. CDR3s include the opening cysteine and the closing phenylalanine or tryptophan. The D gene is left open where the match is weak. Size tells how often a clone was seen (once, few, many) or the class of an expanded clone, and some rows leave it out.

j_gene: TRBJ2-3
v_gene: TRBV24-1
d_gene: TRBD2
abundance: NA
CDR3aa: CATASGRTSTDTQYF
CDR3nt: TGTGCCACCGCTAGCGGGAGGACTAGCACAGATACGCAGTATTTT

j_gene: TRBJ2-5
v_gene: TRBV20-1
d_gene: NA
abundance: few
CDR3aa: CSAGPGTETQYF
CDR3nt: TGCAGTGCCGGGCCAGGGACGGAGACCCAGTACTTC

j_gene: TRBJ2-7
v_gene: TRBV20-1
d_gene: TRBD2
abundance: many
CDR3aa: CSAQGATSGKGGEQYF
CDR3nt: TGCAGTGCCCAGGGGGCGACTAGCGGGAAAGGGGGCGAGCAGTACTTC

j_gene: TRBJ1-2
v_gene: TRBV7-3
d_gene: TRBD1
abundance: many
CDR3aa: CASSPGQGHGYTF
CDR3nt: TGTGCCAGCAGCCCCGGACAGGGGCATGGCTACACCTTC

j_gene: TRBJ2-7
v_gene: TRBV27
d_gene: NA
abundance: few
CDR3aa: CASMDRFLDEQYF
CDR3nt: TGTGCCAGCATGGACAGATTCCTAGACGAGCAGTACTTC

j_gene: TRBJ1-2
v_gene: TRBV5-6
d_gene: NA
abundance: many
CDR3aa: CASSFVGSSYGYTF
CDR3nt: TGTGCCAGCAGCTTCGTAGGTTCTTCCTATGGCTACACCTTC

j_gene: TRBJ1-3
v_gene: TRBV12-3/TRBV12-4
d_gene: NA
abundance: NA
CDR3aa: CASTPSKGSIAGNTIYF
CDR3nt: TGTGCCAGCACTCCGTCTAAGGGCTCGATCGCCGGAAACACCATATATTTT

j_gene: TRBJ1-1
v_gene: TRBV4-3
d_gene: NA
abundance: NA
CDR3aa: CASSQATGLGGPVEAFF
CDR3nt: TGCGCCAGCAGCCAAGCTACTGGGCTGGGGGGCCCAGTTGAAGCTTTCTTT

j_gene: TRBJ1-5
v_gene: TRBV5-8
d_gene: NA
abundance: NA
CDR3aa: CASSLAGEGGQPQHF
CDR3nt: TGTGCCAGCAGCTTGGCCGGAGAGGGGGGTCAGCCCCAGCATTTT

j_gene: TRBJ2-1
v_gene: TRBV7-3
d_gene: TRBD2
abundance: few
CDR3aa: CASSLGLAGGQNEQFF
CDR3nt: TGTGCCAGCAGCTTAGGACTAGCGGGAGGACAAAATGAGCAGTTCTTC

j_gene: TRBJ2-7
v_gene: TRBV7-9
d_gene: NA
abundance: many
CDR3aa: CASSPSAGQISYEQYF
CDR3nt: TGTGCCAGCAGCCCCTCAGCGGGCCAGATCTCCTACGAGCAGTACTTC

j_gene: TRBJ1-2
v_gene: TRBV7-2
d_gene: TRBD1
abundance: few
CDR3aa: CASSSGPGTGGGGYTF
CDR3nt: TGTGCCAGCAGCTCCGGTCCCGGGACAGGGGGTGGTGGCTACACCTTC

j_gene: TRBJ1-2
v_gene: TRBV20-1
d_gene: NA
abundance: NA
CDR3aa: CSARDVHKVQWWEAKGYTF
CDR3nt: TGCAGTGCTAGAGATGTCCATAAGGTCCAGTGGTGGGAAGCTAAAGGCTACACCTTC

j_gene: TRBJ2-7
v_gene: TRBV28
d_gene: TRBD2
abundance: NA
CDR3aa: CASSSSGLGGEQYF
CDR3nt: TGTGCCAGCAGTTCATCGGGACTAGGGGGTGAGCAGTACTTC

j_gene: TRBJ2-7
v_gene: TRBV7-2
d_gene: TRBD1
abundance: few
CDR3aa: CASSPRGPTSYEQYF
CDR3nt: TGTGCCAGCAGCCCAAGGGGGCCGACCTCCTACGAGCAGTACTTC

j_gene: TRBJ1-6
v_gene: TRBV12-3/TRBV12-4
d_gene: NA
abundance: many
CDR3aa: CASTPTGKDSPLHF
CDR3nt: TGTGCCAGCACCCCAACAGGGAAGGATTCACCCCTCCACTTT

j_gene: TRBJ2-5
v_gene: TRBV9
d_gene: NA
abundance: NA
CDR3aa: CASSGPAQETQYF
CDR3nt: TGTGCCAGCAGCGGGCCAGCTCAAGAGACCCAGTACTTC

j_gene: TRBJ2-1
v_gene: TRBV9
d_gene: TRBD1
abundance: NA
CDR3aa: CASSGDRDRSYNEQFF
CDR3nt: TGTGCCAGCAGCGGAGACCGGGACAGGTCCTACAATGAGCAGTTCTTC

j_gene: TRBJ1-2
v_gene: TRBV20-1
d_gene: TRBD1
abundance: many
CDR3aa: CSAASGGDNYGYTF
CDR3nt: TGCAGTGCTGCGTCAGGGGGGGACAACTATGGCTACACCTTC

j_gene: TRBJ2-2
v_gene: TRBV7-2
d_gene: NA
abundance: NA
CDR3aa: CASSSNPGRTNTGELFF
CDR3nt: TGTGCCAGCAGCTCAAACCCCGGGCGGACGAACACCGGGGAGCTGTTTTTT

j_gene: TRBJ2-5
v_gene: TRBV20-1
d_gene: TRBD1
abundance: many
CDR3aa: CSATHGQGIETQYF
CDR3nt: TGCAGTGCTACTCACGGACAGGGGATTGAGACCCAGTACTTC

j_gene: TRBJ1-5
v_gene: TRBV20-1
d_gene: NA
abundance: few
CDR3aa: CSARQLNQPQHF
CDR3nt: TGCAGTGCTAGACAACTCAATCAGCCCCAGCATTTT

j_gene: TRBJ1-3
v_gene: TRBV20-1
d_gene: NA
abundance: NA
CDR3aa: CSAYNPGNTIYF
CDR3nt: TGCAGTGCTTATAACCCGGGGAACACCATATATTTT

j_gene: TRBJ1-2
v_gene: TRBV12-3/TRBV12-4
d_gene: NA
abundance: few
CDR3aa: CASSLGAGTNGYTF
CDR3nt: TGTGCCAGCAGTTTAGGTGCCGGGACCAATGGCTACACCTTC

j_gene: TRBJ2-1
v_gene: TRBV5-4
d_gene: NA
abundance: few
CDR3aa: CASSLGSQSGNEQFF
CDR3nt: TGTGCCAGCAGCTTGGGAAGCCAATCGGGCAATGAGCAGTTCTTC

j_gene: TRBJ1-4
v_gene: TRBV7-9
d_gene: NA
abundance: NA
CDR3aa: CASSLAGSEKLFF
CDR3nt: TGTGCCAGCAGCTTAGCAGGGAGTGAAAAACTGTTTTTT

j_gene: TRBJ2-1
v_gene: TRBV10-3
d_gene: TRBD2
abundance: few
CDR3aa: CAISGGGRTDYNEQFF
CDR3nt: TGTGCCATCAGCGGGGGGGGACGGACAGATTACAATGAGCAGTTCTTC

j_gene: TRBJ2-1
v_gene: TRBV24-1
d_gene: NA
abundance: NA
CDR3aa: CATSDPGRMPNEQFF
CDR3nt: TGTGCCACCAGTGACCCGGGACGGATGCCCAATGAGCAGTTCTTC

j_gene: TRBJ2-1
v_gene: TRBV7-2
d_gene: NA
abundance: few
CDR3aa: CASSSLASEQFF
CDR3nt: TGTGCCAGCAGCTCACTAGCCTCCGAGCAGTTCTTC

j_gene: TRBJ2-2
v_gene: TRBV3-1
d_gene: TRBD1
abundance: few
CDR3aa: CASSGTENTGELFF
CDR3nt: TGTGCCAGCAGCGGGACAGAAAACACCGGGGAGCTGTTTTTT

j_gene: TRBJ1-4
v_gene: TRBV27
d_gene: TRBD1
abundance: many
CDR3aa: CASTTADRAKLFF
CDR3nt: TGTGCCAGCACCACCGCGGACAGGGCGAAACTGTTTTTT

j_gene: TRBJ2-7
v_gene: TRBV20-1
d_gene: TRBD1
abundance: few
CDR3aa: CSAGDSYEQYF
CDR3nt: TGCAGTGCTGGGGACAGCTACGAGCAGTACTTC

j_gene: TRBJ1-2
v_gene: TRBV5-1
d_gene: NA
abundance: many
CDR3aa: CASSFGSGNYGYTF
CDR3nt: TGCGCCAGCAGCTTCGGTTCAGGCAACTATGGCTACACCTTC

j_gene: TRBJ2-1
v_gene: TRBV5-1
d_gene: TRBD2
abundance: few
CDR3aa: CASSWEASGRSEQFF
CDR3nt: TGCGCCAGCAGCTGGGAGGCTAGCGGGAGGTCTGAGCAGTTCTTC

j_gene: TRBJ2-1
v_gene: TRBV5-1
d_gene: TRBD2
abundance: many
CDR3aa: CASSSSGRRDNEQFF
CDR3nt: TGCGCCAGCAGCTCTAGCGGGAGACGGGACAATGAGCAGTTCTTC

j_gene: TRBJ2-2
v_gene: TRBV20-1
d_gene: NA
abundance: NA
CDR3aa: CSARDMKGLVSGELFF
CDR3nt: TGCAGTGCTAGAGATATGAAGGGGCTCGTATCCGGGGAGCTGTTTTTT

j_gene: TRBJ1-1
v_gene: TRBV20-1
d_gene: NA
abundance: few
CDR3aa: CSANGQKNTEAFF
CDR3nt: TGCAGTGCAAATGGACAGAAGAACACTGAAGCTTTCTTT

j_gene: TRBJ1-2
v_gene: TRBV6-5
d_gene: NA
abundance: NA
CDR3aa: CASSPPGVDGYTF
CDR3nt: TGTGCCAGCAGTCCCCCAGGGGTCGATGGCTACACCTTC

j_gene: TRBJ1-4
v_gene: TRBV19
d_gene: TRBD1
abundance: few
CDR3aa: CASSMGTGGREKLFF
CDR3nt: TGTGCCAGTAGTATGGGGACAGGGGGACGAGAAAAACTGTTTTTT

j_gene: TRBJ1-6
v_gene: TRBV6-2/TRBV6-3
d_gene: NA
abundance: NA
CDR3aa: CASSYYGPRNSPLHF
CDR3nt: TGTGCCAGCAGTTATTACGGACCGCGTAATTCACCCCTCCACTTT

j_gene: TRBJ2-1
v_gene: TRBV7-3
d_gene: NA
abundance: few
CDR3aa: CASSPRGLQVDEQFF
CDR3nt: TGTGCCAGCAGCCCCCGGGGTCTTCAAGTCGATGAGCAGTTCTTC

j_gene: TRBJ1-2
v_gene: TRBV6-2/TRBV6-3
d_gene: TRBD1
abundance: few
CDR3aa: CASSAHRDSNYGYTF
CDR3nt: TGTGCCAGCAGCGCCCACCGGGACAGCAACTATGGCTACACCTTC

j_gene: TRBJ1-4
v_gene: TRBV6-1
d_gene: NA
abundance: NA
CDR3aa: CASSEVAGIAGQLFF
CDR3nt: TGTGCCAGCAGTGAAGTTGCCGGAATAGCGGGACAACTGTTTTTT

j_gene: TRBJ1-2
v_gene: TRBV6-5
d_gene: NA
abundance: few
CDR3aa: CASRPITGPYGYTF
CDR3nt: TGTGCCAGCAGGCCGATTACAGGGCCCTATGGCTACACCTTC

j_gene: TRBJ1-6
v_gene: TRBV27
d_gene: NA
abundance: few
CDR3aa: CASSRSYNSPLHF
CDR3nt: TGTGCCAGCAGTCGTTCGTATAATTCACCCCTCCACTTT

j_gene: TRBJ2-5
v_gene: TRBV5-5
d_gene: TRBD1
abundance: many
CDR3aa: CASSFITGAEETQYF
CDR3nt: TGTGCCAGCAGCTTTATTACAGGGGCCGAAGAGACCCAGTACTTC